These T cell receptor beta chains were read from a single sample in a study of T cells in Graves' hyperthyroidism and ophthalmopathy. Each CDR3 protein is one row after TCRdb ran MiXCR on the multiplex PCR reads. The top ten clones hold more than 20% of a sample with about 380,000 distinct CDR3 sequences, roughly 14% of them seen once. Sequencing used blood. The source is a young man with Graves' hyperthyroidism that later progressed to Graves' ophthalmopathy. CDR3s include the opening cysteine and the closing phenylalanine or tryptophan. The D gene is left open where the match is weak. Rows give clone size only sometimes, using once, few, many, or a class for an expanded clone.

clone size,J gene,CDR3 length,V gene,D gene,CDR3 protein,CDR3 DNA
many,TRBJ2-1,15,TRBV2,TRBD2,CASRPTSGGGGEQFF,TGTGCCAGCAGGCCCACTAGCGGGGGTGGTGGTGAGCAGTTCTTC
few,TRBJ2-1,15,TRBV24-1,.,CATSDFRGATDEQFF,TGTGCCACCAGTGATTTCCGGGGGGCCACCGATGAGCAGTTCTTC
many,TRBJ1-1,13,TRBV7-2,.,CASSYDYSTEAFF,TGTGCCAGCAGTTACGACTACTCCACTGAAGCTTTCTTT
many,TRBJ1-5,15,TRBV28,.,CASSPFHRVYQPQHF,TGTGCCAGCAGTCCCTTTCATAGAGTTTATCAGCCCCAGCATTTT
many,TRBJ2-1,18,TRBV7-7,TRBD2,CASSKRPGMAGGPGEQFF,TGTGCTAGCAGCAAACGCCCCGGGATGGCGGGGGGGCCCGGGGAGCAGTTCTTC
many,TRBJ2-5,15,TRBV11-2,TRBD1,CASSESDRAQETQYF,TGTGCCAGCAGCGAATCTGACAGGGCCCAAGAGACCCAGTACTTC
many,TRBJ2-4,13,TRBV20-1,.,CSARAVAKNIQYF,TGCAGTGCTAGAGCCGTAGCCAAAAACATTCAGTACTTC
once,TRBJ2-5,14,TRBV20-1,TRBD2,CSASLAGWDETQYF,TGCAGTGCTAGTCTAGCGGGATGGGATGAGACCCAGTACTTC
many,TRBJ2-2,16,TRBV28,TRBD2,CASSYSGGSHTGELFF,TGTGCCAGCAGTTACTCCGGGGGGTCTCACACCGGGGAGCTGTTTTTT
few,TRBJ1-5,16,TRBV5-5,.,CASSWGLIYSNQPQHF,TGTGCCAGCAGCTGGGGACTGATTTATAGCAATCAGCCCCAGCATTTT
many,TRBJ2-7,15,TRBV2,TRBD2,CASRRGLAGIYEQYF,TGTGCCAGCAGGAGGGGACTAGCGGGAATCTACGAGCAGTACTTC
.,TRBJ1-6,13,TRBV20-1,.,CSARDRRNSPLHF,TGCAGTGCTAGAGATAGGCGGAATTCACCCCTCCACTTT
few,TRBJ2-1,15,TRBV5-1,.,CASNPFGVSYNEQFF,TGCGCCAGCAACCCTTTCGGCGTGTCCTACAATGAGCAGTTCTTC
few,TRBJ1-2,14,TRBV29-1,.,CSASPAGLNYGYTF,TGCAGCGCCTCGCCGGCAGGGCTTAACTATGGCTACACCTTC
few,TRBJ2-1,14,TRBV6-5,.,CASSYGAHLNEQFF,TGTGCCAGCAGTTACGGGGCCCACCTTAATGAGCAGTTCTTC
many,TRBJ2-7,16,TRBV6-6,.,CASSYSSAGTTYEQYF,TGTGCCAGCAGTTACTCGAGCGCAGGGACCACCTACGAGCAGTACTTC
many,TRBJ1-5,13,TRBV28,.,CASNEPGDQPQHF,TGTGCCAGCAACGAACCGGGGGATCAGCCCCAGCATTTT
many,TRBJ2-2,13,TRBV20-1,TRBD2,CSATSGGTGELFF,TGCAGTGCTACTAGCGGGGGGACCGGGGAGCTGTTTTTT
.,TRBJ1-5,17,TRBV6-1,.,CASSQGPRIWGNQPQHF,TGTGCCAGCAGCCAAGGGCCGCGAATTTGGGGCAATCAGCCCCAGCATTTT
few,TRBJ1-5,16,TRBV6-1,TRBD1,CASTGQGTFGNQPQHF,TGTGCCAGCACTGGACAGGGGACTTTCGGCAATCAGCCCCAGCATTTT
many,TRBJ2-7,15,TRBV5-1,TRBD1,CASSSLTTGVWEQYF,TGCGCCAGCAGCTCGCTAACGACAGGGGTGTGGGAGCAGTACTTC
few,TRBJ2-2,16,TRBV5-1,TRBD1,CASSLQQGANTGELFF,TGCGCCAGCAGCTTACAACAGGGGGCGAACACCGGGGAGCTGTTTTTT
few,TRBJ2-7,16,TRBV10-1,.,CASTHRVPRSSYEQYF,TGCGCCAGCACTCACCGGGTTCCCAGGTCCTCCTACGAGCAGTACTTC
few,TRBJ2-7,13,TRBV20-1,.,CSARGTPRGEQYF,TGCAGTGCTAGGGGGACGCCTAGGGGCGAGCAGTACTTC
.,TRBJ1-1,15,TRBV5-1,.,CANSPDGNWNTEAFF,TGCGCCAACAGCCCCGATGGGAACTGGAACACTGAAGCTTTCTTT
many,TRBJ2-7,15,TRBV6-1,TRBD2,CASSYSGGGFYEQYF,TGTGCCAGCAGTTATAGCGGGGGGGGGTTTTACGAGCAGTACTTC
many,TRBJ1-5,15,TRBV7-2,.,CASSSEGYSNQPQHF,TGTGCCAGCAGTTCTGAGGGATATAGCAATCAGCCCCAGCATTTT
few,TRBJ1-2,14,TRBV6-1,TRBD1,CASKSSGTVYGYTF,TGTGCCAGCAAGAGCTCCGGGACAGTCTATGGCTACACCTTC
many,TRBJ2-7,15,TRBV3-1,.,CASSQDFSGFYEQYF,TGTGCCAGCAGCCAAGATTTCAGTGGATTCTACGAGCAGTACTTC
many,TRBJ1-1,14,TRBV29-1,.,CSVETIPGRTEAFF,TGCAGCGTTGAAACAATCCCAGGGAGGACTGAAGCTTTCTTT
.,TRBJ2-1,14,TRBV6-1,.,CASSDRQGYNEQFF,TGTGCCAGCAGTGACCGGCAGGGTTACAATGAGCAGTTCTTC
.,TRBJ1-1,15,TRBV9,TRBD1,CASRSIQGGGAEAFF,TGTGCCAGCAGGTCTATACAGGGGGGAGGCGCTGAAGCTTTCTTT
many,TRBJ2-5,17,TRBV7-9,TRBD1,CASSVQAGTGIRETQYF,TGTGCCAGCAGCGTCCAGGCCGGGACAGGGATTCGGGAGACCCAGTACTTC